This T cell receptor beta chain derives from a study of blood T cell repertoires in COVID-19 (TCRdb year 2020). Concerning the study at large: Samples covering the acute and convalescent phases of COVID-19 were provided by collaborators in the United States, Italy and Spain. The prospective study material was composed of cDNA or gDNA derived from T cells, B-cell-depleted T cells, or PBMCs. Where HLA class I and class II types were available, the types were taken from metadata supplied by the sample provider, not from assay-based typing. The sample metadata nearly always contained a de-identified subject ID, COVID-19 status, age in years and sex. Subjects who had been exposed to COVID-19, were actively infected with it, or had recovered from it provided the deeply sampled blood TCRbeta repertoires that made up the dataset. The samples were drawn from the first 160 participants of the ongoing ImmuneRACE study and from roughly 1,300 subjects provided by 6 global collaborators. The repertoires were released in a freely available public database meant as a resource for research on the immune response to SARS-CoV-2.

Results and caveats for the whole study, not just this receptor: How much clinical and demographic metadata was included differed by source and by participant, and the metadata was provided uncurated.

Samples from volunteer blood donors who had recovered from COVID-19 were contributed by a second Seattle source. Collaborating institutions collected whole blood in K2EDTA tubes following their own protocols. For TCRbeta analysis, collaborators shipped samples as frozen whole blood, isolated PBMCs, or DNA extracted from either of those sample types. CDR1 is given as KGHSH and CDR2 as LQKENI, both from the germline V gene. Its CDR3 holds 14 amino acids, cysteine through phenylalanine. CDR3 DNA only is kept here, 42 bases in frame from base 1. V is pruned by 3 bases and J by 7 bases, leaving 4 bases of the junction without a gene match. As regards this clone: It has no known antigen specificity. Base quality data are lacking; no much larger clone is found one base away. Other DNA sequences in this sample translate to the same CDR3.

TCRbeta CDR3 regions were amplified from genomic DNA by means of the immunoSEQ Assay, a bias-controlled multiplex PCR. Under the source paper's analysis protocol: Nucleated cell counts per sample were estimated from amplification of reference gene primers within the assay. To quantify the absolute abundance of each unique TCRbeta CDR3 rearrangement, sequence reads were collapsed and filtered. For each sample, productive Simpson clonality was calculated by taking the square root of Simpson's diversity index across productive rearrangements. Held by TCRdb, this immuneACCESS table contains in-frame sequences only and omits some clones. Under half of the omission traces to an unresolved V gene where checked; the cause of the rest is unknown. V and J calls and clone size follow that table, whereas D and trimming were derived from the DNA. This sample gives under 200,000 clones in total; around 88% of them show up just once. The ten largest account for approximately 18% of the sample.

The receptor's source is a woman between 65 and 79 years old who had recovered from COVID-19. The rearrangement joined TRBV18 to TRBJ2-7; the junction holds 12 bases that match TRBD1. Sequencing was performed on peripheral blood. The CDR3 protein sequence reads: CASSPGTGGREQYF. The nucleotide sequence reads as follows: TGTGCCAGCTCACCCGGGACAGGGGGCCGTGAGCAGTACTTC. Full variable domain (CDR3 extended with the reference TRBV18 and TRBJ2-7 proteins): NAGVMQNPRHLVRRRGQEARLRCSPMKGHSHVYWYRQLPEEGLKFMVYLQKENIIDESGMPKERFSAEFPKEGPSILRIQQVVRGDSAAYFCASSPGTGGREQYFGPGTRLTVT.